The 17 T cell receptor beta chains below were found in one sample sequenced in a study of T cell responses to AZD1222 COVID-19 vaccine. TCRdb keeps only in-frame clones here, not all; method: immunoSEQ multiplex PCR. In the table there are about 190,000 clones, approximately 91% of which are singletons. Source: peripheral blood, taken on day 0 of AZD1222 vaccination. Every receptor here comes from an adult in good health.

V and J are TRBV4-1 and TRBJ2-3; TRBD2 matches 10 bases. The trim removed 1 base at V and 2 bases at J, leaving 9 bases unmatched. Germline V CDR1 and CDR2: MGHRA, YSYEKL. The CDR3 covers 18 residues. The DNA for the CDR3 is TGCGCCAGCAGCCAAGTGGGGGCTAGCGGGAGATTCACAGATACGCAGTATTTT. Translating it yields CASSQVGASGRFTDTQYF.

The chain uses TRBV19 and TRBJ2-2; D is ambiguous. Trimming removed 1 base at V and 8 bases at J, with 8 bases between. Germline-derived CDR1 and CDR2 are LNHDA and SQIVND (reference sequence). The CDR3 sequence is 13 residues long. The CDR3 nucleotides are TGTGCCAGTAGTATAGTTTCCGGGGGGGAGCTGTTTTTT. Protein product: CASSIVSGGELFF.

The chain carries TRBV2 and TRBJ2-5; 10 bases map to TRBD1. Germline lookup yields CDR1 SNHLY and CDR2 FYNNEI. With 3 bases clipped from V and 7 bases from J, the junction kept 5 bases outside the gene matches. CDR3 size: 14 residues. As DNA, the CDR3 is TGTGCCAGCAGTGACGGGACAGGGGAGGGGACCCAGTACTTC. Protein product: CASSDGTGEGTQYF.

The chain joins TRBV19 to TRBJ2-6; tentatively, D is TRBD1 (6 bases). With 5 bases removed from V and 2 bases from J, the gap between germline ends came to 16 bases. The CDR3 spans 17 residues. Germline CDR1 reads LNHDA; CDR2 reads SQIVND (reference sequence). CDR3 DNA sequence: TGTGCCAGTAGTGCAGAGCCACAGGGCGCTGGGGCCAACGTCCTGACTTTC. Translating gives CASSAEPQGAGANVLTF. Supplemented by reference TRBV19 and TRBJ2-6, the full variable domain reads DGGITQSPKYLFRKEGQNVTLSCEQNLNHDAMYWYRQDPGQGLRLIYYSQIVNDFQKGDIAEGYSVSREKKESFPLTVTSAQKNPTAFYLCASSAEPQGAGANVLTFGAGSRLTVL.

V and J are TRBV11-3 and TRBJ2-1; 10 bases map to TRBD2. CDR3 length: 13 residues. J was trimmed by 10 bases and V by 3 bases; bases with no gene match: 3. The V gene's germline CDR1 is SGHNT and CDR2 YENEEA. The CDR3 protein is CASSLSGRGEQFF. DNA for the CDR3: TGTGCCAGCAGCTTGAGCGGGAGGGGAGAGCAGTTCTTC.

V usage is TRBV10-3 and J usage is TRBJ1-2, with 9 bases aligning to TRBD1. Germline values: CDR1 ENHRY, CDR2 SYGVKD. The CDR3 runs to 14 residues. After removal of 8 bases from V and 5 bases from J, the junction contained 9 bases not matched to a gene. DNA of the CDR3: TGTGCCATCTCGAGTGGACAGGGGAATTATGGCTACACCTTC. It encodes CAISSGQGNYGYTF.

The chain recombines TRBV18 with TRBJ1-4; D is perhaps TRBD1 (5 bases). The germline CDR1 and CDR2 sequences are KGHSH and LQKENI. V gave up 3 bases and J gave up 8 bases, with 13 bases separating them. This CDR3 region has 14 residues. CDR3 amino acids: CASSPEGSGEKLFF. Here the CDR3 DNA reads TGTGCCAGCTCACCGGAGGGGTCTGGGGAAAAACTGTTTTTT. Full variable domain (remainder filled in from reference TRBV18 and TRBJ1-4): NAGVMQNPRHLVRRRGQEARLRCSPMKGHSHVYWYRQLPEEGLKFMVYLQKENIIDESGMPKERFSAEFPKEGPSILRIQQVVRGDSAAYFCASSPEGSGEKLFFGSGTQLSVL.

In this sample, this clone turned up once. The chain carries TRBV5-1 and TRBJ2-2; D is possibly TRBD1 (6 bases). The CDR3 loop spans 16 amino acids. Germline V lookup: CDR1 SGHRS, CDR2 YFSETQ. Trimming pared 2 bases from V and 0 bases from J, leaving 11 bases between. As DNA, the CDR3 is TGCGCCAGCAGCTTTTCGGCAGGGGCGAACACCGGGGAGCTGTTTTTT. Amino acids: CASSFSAGANTGELFF.

The chain uses TRBV28 and TRBJ2-4; 7 nucleotides line up with TRBD2. This CDR3 spans 17 amino acids. After removal of 6 bases from V and 2 bases from J, the junction contained 13 bases not matched to a gene. CDR1 and CDR2 (germline): MDHEN, SYDVKM. This chain's CDR3 is CASRPRPGEGPKNIQYF. In nucleotides, the CDR3 is TGTGCCAGCAGACCCCGCCCTGGGGAGGGTCCCAAAAACATTCAGTACTTC.

This sequence joins TRBV5-1 and TRBJ2-2; TRBD1 agrees at 9 bases. The trim removed 4 bases at V and 2 bases at J, leaving 6 bases unmatched. CDR1 is SGHRS and CDR2 is YFSETQ in the germline V gene. This CDR3 contains 16 residues. DNA of the CDR3: TGCGCCAGCAGCCCCGGGGGACAGGGTAACACCGGGGAGCTGTTTTTT. This gives the protein CASSPGGQGNTGELFF.

The chain joins TRBV27 to TRBJ1-4, with TRBD1 as a possible D gene (5 bases). The CDR3 totals 14 residues. Trimming pared 4 bases from V and 5 bases from J, leaving 11 bases between. CDR1 is MNHEY and CDR2 is SMNVEV in the germline V gene (reference sequence). CDR3 region: CASSSPGSNEKLFF. CDR3 nucleotides: TGTGCCAGCAGTTCCCCAGGGTCGAATGAAAAACTGTTTTTT. Looking up the rest from reference TRBV27 and TRBJ1-4 gives the full variable domain: EAQVTQNPRYLITVTGKKLTVTCSQNMNHEYMSWYRQDPGLGLRQIYYSMNVEVTDKGDVPEGYKVSRKEKRNFPLILESPSPNQTSLYFCASSSPGSNEKLFFGSGTQLSVL.

This chain links TRBV6-5 with TRBJ2-7; TRBD1 agrees at 8 bases. Trimming cost V 6 bases and J 5 bases; bases outside gene matches: 9. The CDR3 sequence is 14 residues long. Germline CDR1 MNHEY, CDR2 SVGAGI. CDR3 nucleotides: TGTGCCAGCAGGGACAGGGCGACGTCGGACGAGCAGTACTTC. It encodes CASRDRATSDEQYF.

The chain combines TRBV28 with TRBJ2-7, with D perhaps TRBD2 (5 bases). Trimming stripped 2 bases from V and 0 bases from J, with 11 bases between. This CDR3 has 15 residues. Germline CDR1 reads MDHEN; CDR2 reads SYDVKM. CDR3 region: CASSLRHGLSYEQYF. The CDR3 DNA follows: TGTGCCAGCAGTTTAAGGCACGGACTCTCCTACGAGCAGTACTTC.

The genes are TRBV9 and TRBJ2-2; 14 bases line up with TRBD2. Germline V gene sequence: CDR1 SGDLS, CDR2 YYNGEE. With 0 bases clipped from V and 0 bases from J, the junction kept 7 bases outside the gene matches. CDR3 size: 20 residues. The CDR3 DNA reads as TGTGCCAGCAGCGTAGCTTCGGGACTAGCGGGAGTTTCGAACACCGGGGAGCTGTTTTTT. This encodes CASSVASGLAGVSNTGELFF.

The chain links TRBV6-1 to TRBJ2-1, with a possible D match to TRBD1 (6 bases). The V and J ends lost 0 bases and 4 bases respectively, with 16 bases between them. Germline CDR1 reads MNHNS; CDR2 reads SASEGT. The CDR3 is 17 residues long. CDR3 protein: CASSEAPAGQQYNEQFF. The DNA of the CDR3 is TGTGCCAGCAGTGAAGCTCCAGCCGGACAGCAATACAATGAGCAGTTCTTC.

V is TRBV27 and J is TRBJ2-3, with D unclear. Germline lookup yields CDR1 MNHEY and CDR2 SMNVEV (reference sequence). This CDR3 is built from 14 residues. Trimming pared 1 base from V and 2 bases from J, leaving 7 bases between. The CDR3 spells CASSLLGTTDTQYF. The DNA of the CDR3 is TGTGCCAGCAGTTTATTGGGCACCACAGATACGCAGTATTTT.

The chain links TRBV5-1 to TRBJ2-7, with D tentatively TRBD1 (5 bases). The germline gives CDR1 SGHRS, CDR2 YFSETQ. Trimming cost V 0 bases and J 0 bases, with 10 bases left between them. The CDR3 loop spans 15 amino acids. The CDR3 protein is CASSLVQGSSYEQYF. The CDR3 bases are TGCGCCAGCAGCTTGGTCCAGGGAAGCTCCTACGAGCAGTACTTC.